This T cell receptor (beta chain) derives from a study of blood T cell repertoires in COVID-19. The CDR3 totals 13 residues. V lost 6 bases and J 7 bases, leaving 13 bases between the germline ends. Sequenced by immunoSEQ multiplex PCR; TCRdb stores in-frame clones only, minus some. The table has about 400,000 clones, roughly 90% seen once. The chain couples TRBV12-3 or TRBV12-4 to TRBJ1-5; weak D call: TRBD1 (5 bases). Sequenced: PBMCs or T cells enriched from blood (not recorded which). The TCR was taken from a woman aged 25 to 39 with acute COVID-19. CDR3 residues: CASSREVGQPQHF. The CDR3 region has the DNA TGTGCCAGCAGCAGGGAGGTAGGGCAGCCCCAGCATTTT.